The 15 T cell receptor beta chains below were found in one sample sequenced in a study of shared clonotypes between healthy human individuals. Libraries were prepared by immunoSEQ multiplex PCR; TCRdb keeps only in-frame clonotypes and omits some of them. This table holds about 1.1 million clones, approximately 78% found once. The sequencing input was memory CD4+ T cells from PBMCs. Subset noted: CD45RA-negative fraction. These receptors came from a man aged 18 to 30 in good health. Some clones in this sample may be carry-over from other donors' samples.

The J gene is TRBJ1-5, the V gene TRBV4-3; 8 bases fit TRBD1. CDR3 length: 14 residues. Germline CDR1 is LGHNA and CDR2 is YSLEER. Trimming at V came to 4 bases and at J to 3 bases, leaving 2 bases not matched to a gene. The DNA for the CDR3 is TGCGCCAGCAGCCGGACAGGGAACAATCAGCCCCAGCATTTT. It specifies CASSRTGNNQPQHF.

As concerns this clone: The sample contains more than one DNA sequence encoding this CDR3. The chain employs TRBV10-3 and TRBJ2-3; D is perhaps TRBD2 (6 bases). CDR1 is ENHRY, CDR2 SYGVKD, per germline. V was shortened by 2 bases and J by 2 bases, with 8 bases between the two germline ends. The CDR3 is 14 amino acids. CDR3 residues: CAISELASTDTQYF. CDR3 bases: TGTGCCATCAGTGAGCTAGCGTCCACAGATACGCAGTATTTT.

The chain employs TRBV27 and TRBJ2-5; 10 bases fit TRBD1. The ends lost 5 bases at V and 2 bases at J; junction bases unmatched: 8. Germline CDR1 reads MNHEY; CDR2 reads SMNVEV (reference sequence). This CDR3 is built from 16 residues. The DNA for the CDR3 is TGTGCCAGCAGTCAACCGACAGGGGGCCTTCAAGAGACCCAGTACTTC. Protein sequence: CASSQPTGGLQETQYF.

This clone was recorded a few times. The chain has TRBV7-9 and TRBJ1-4; D not resolved. V was cut by 3 bases and J by 7 bases, with 15 bases left in between. The CDR3 has 15 amino acids. The germline CDR1 and CDR2 sequences are SEHNR and FQNEAQ (reference sequence). The CDR3 sequence: CASSFQPASLEKLFF. CDR3 coding DNA: TGTGCCAGCAGCTTCCAACCAGCGTCTCTTGAAAAACTGTTTTTT.

The rearrangement joins TRBV13 to TRBJ2-1; TRBD1 is a possible D gene (6 bases). The CDR3 has 17 residues. With 5 bases removed from V and 2 bases from J, the gap between germline ends came to 19 bases. The germline V gene encodes CDR1 PRHDT and CDR2 FYEKMQ (reference sequence). Here the CDR3 reads CASSLVGAPRTYNEQFF. The DNA of the CDR3 is TGTGCCAGCAGCCTTGTGGGGGCCCCCAGGACCTACAATGAGCAGTTCTTC.

The table lists this clone with a few counts. The V gene is TRBV7-8, the J gene TRBJ1-1; 10 nucleotides align to TRBD1. Germline CDR1 and CDR2: SGHVS and FQNEAQ. The CDR3 is 14 residues long. V lost 3 bases and J lost 5; bases outside the gene matches: 3. CDR3 protein: CASSLGTGVTEAFF. CDR3 nucleotide sequence: TGTGCCAGCAGCTTGGGGACAGGGGTTACTGAAGCTTTCTTT.

The V and J genes are TRBV27 and TRBJ2-1; no definite D call. The V gene's germline CDR1 is MNHEY and CDR2 SMNVEV (reference sequence). The CDR3 has 13 amino acids. Trimming shortened V by 4 bases and J by 2 bases, and 6 bases separated the two germline ends. The CDR3 DNA sequence: TGTGCCAGCAGTTCTCGGACCTACAATGAGCAGTTCTTC. Translated: CASSSRTYNEQFF.

This clone has a single count. This chain connects TRBV5-1 to TRBJ2-7; D is undetermined. Germline CDR1 SGHRS, CDR2 YFSETQ. The CDR3 contains 14 residues. V lost 0 bases to trimming and J lost 5 bases, with 12 bases between them. The CDR3 loop is CASSLGTTLNEQYF. The CDR3 DNA follows: TGCGCCAGCAGCTTGGGTACCACCCTCAACGAGCAGTACTTC.

This clone appeared a single time. The genes are TRBV7-9 and TRBJ2-1; D not resolved. The CDR3 runs 11 residues. V gave up 2 bases and J gave up 7 bases, with 3 bases separating them. Germline CDR1 SEHNR, CDR2 FQNEAQ (reference sequence). CDR3 region: CASSLRNEQFF. The CDR3 DNA reads TGTGCCAGCAGCTTAAGAAATGAGCAGTTCTTC.

Concerning this clone: This likely came from a read error, as a far larger clone is one base away. The chain employs TRBV18 and TRBJ2-5, with a possible D match to TRBD2 (5 bases). CDR1 is KGHSH and CDR2 is LQKENI in the germline V gene. This CDR3 region has 13 residues. CDR3: CASPPRGRETQYF. Written as DNA, the CDR3 is TGTGCCAGCCCACCACGGGGTCGTGAGACCCAGTACTTC.

The CDR3 bases are TGTGCCAGCAGTTACGACAGGGGTCAGACCCAGTACTTC. It translates to CASSYDRGQTQYF. The chain uses TRBV6-5 and TRBJ2-5; 8 nucleotides match TRBD1. Germline V gene data show CDR1 as MNHEY and CDR2 as SVGAGI. The CDR3 loop spans 13 amino acids. The V gene end was trimmed by 2 bases and the J gene end by 6 bases; junction bases not matched to a gene: 2.

This clone was found once. The chain recombines TRBV25-1 with TRBJ1-3; no clear D gene. CDR3 length: 17 amino acids. Trimming shortened V by 1 base and J by 2 bases, and 15 bases separated the two germline ends. Germline-derived CDR1 and CDR2 are MGHDK and SYGVNS. The CDR3 spells CASSEWGTARAGNTIYF. CDR3 in DNA: TGTGCCAGCAGTGAATGGGGAACAGCGAGGGCTGGAAACACCATATATTTT. Full variable domain (remainder filled in from reference TRBV25-1 and TRBJ1-3): EADIYQTPRYLVIGTGKKITLECSQTMGHDKMYWYQQDPGMELHLIHYSYGVNSTEKGDLSSESTVSRIRTEHFPLTLESARPSHTSQYLCASSEWGTARAGNTIYFGEGSWLTVV.

This clone was seen many times. V usage is TRBV28 and J usage is TRBJ1-4, with D possibly being TRBD1 (5 bases). Between the trimmed V and J ends, which lost 6 bases and 5 bases, there was a span of 19 bases. This CDR3 has 16 amino acids. Germline V gives CDR1 MDHEN, CDR2 SYDVKM. CDR3 amino acids: CASSHAGEEINEKLFF. The CDR3 DNA reads as TGTGCCAGCAGCCACGCGGGGGAGGAGATAAATGAAAAACTGTTTTTT.

The V and J genes are TRBV14 and TRBJ2-3; weak D call: TRBD1 (5 bases). V was trimmed by 4 bases and J by 1 base, leaving 12 bases between them. In germline, CDR1 is SGHDN, CDR2 FVKESK. The CDR3 consists of 15 residues. The CDR3 region has the DNA TGTGCCAGCAGCCCTGGGGCACGAGGCACAGATACGCAGTATTTT. Its translation: CASSPGARGTDTQYF.

This chain connects TRBV2 to TRBJ2-3; either TRBD1 or TRBD2 may supply D (5 bases each). CDR1 and CDR2 from the germline V gene are SNHLY and FYNNEI. Trimming removed 3 bases at V and 7 bases at J, with 11 bases between. The CDR3 is 13 amino acids. The CDR3 spells CASSDLGVYTQYF. The DNA of the CDR3 is TGTGCCAGCAGTGACTTGGGGGTCTATACGCAGTATTTT.